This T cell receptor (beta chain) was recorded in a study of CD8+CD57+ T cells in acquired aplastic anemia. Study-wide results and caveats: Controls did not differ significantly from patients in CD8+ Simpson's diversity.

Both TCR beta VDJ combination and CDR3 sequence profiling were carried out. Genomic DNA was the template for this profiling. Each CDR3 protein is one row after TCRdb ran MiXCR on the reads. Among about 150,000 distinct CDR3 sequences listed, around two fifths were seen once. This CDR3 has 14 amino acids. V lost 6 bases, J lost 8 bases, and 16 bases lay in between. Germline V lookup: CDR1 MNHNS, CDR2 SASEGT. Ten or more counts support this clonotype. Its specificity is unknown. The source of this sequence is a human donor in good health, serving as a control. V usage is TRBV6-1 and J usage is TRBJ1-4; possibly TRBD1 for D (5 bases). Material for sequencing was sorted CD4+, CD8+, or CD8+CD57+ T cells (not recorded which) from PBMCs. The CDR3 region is CASRLYWTPEKLFF. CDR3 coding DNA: TGTGCCAGCAGACTGTACTGGACACCCGAAAAACTGTTTTTT.